A selection of T cell receptor beta chains follows, all from one sample in a study of blood T cell repertoires in COVID-19. The method was immunoSEQ multiplex PCR; TCRdb's version includes in-frame clones alone and lacks a portion of them. This sample carries about 340,000 clones, around four fifths of them seen once, and the ten largest clones take about 3%. Sequenced sample: peripheral blood. The receptor source for this set is a young man with active or convalescent COVID-19. CDR3s include the opening cysteine and the closing phenylalanine or tryptophan. D genes are given only for firm matches. Expanded clones are given a class, and other clones once, few, many or no size at all.

j_call: TRBJ2-3; v_call: TRBV19; d_call: TRBD1; clone_size: NA; cdr3_aa: CASSTSDREITDTQYF; cdr3_nt: TGTGCCAGTAGTACCTCCGACAGGGAAATCACAGATACGCAGTATTTT
j_call: TRBJ2-7; v_call: TRBV4-3; d_call: TRBD1; clone_size: few; cdr3_aa: CASSQTGSSYEQYF; cdr3_nt: TGCGCCAGCAGCCAGACAGGGAGCTCCTACGAGCAGTACTTC
j_call: TRBJ1-2; v_call: TRBV28; d_call: TRBD1; clone_size: NA; cdr3_aa: CASSWGTGAYGYTF; cdr3_nt: TGTGCCAGCAGTTGGGGGACAGGGGCCTATGGCTACACCTTC
j_call: TRBJ1-2; v_call: TRBV5-8; d_call: NA; clone_size: few; cdr3_aa: CASSLETEVYFGYGYTF; cdr3_nt: TGTGCCAGCAGCTTGGAGACAGAGGTATATTTCGGCTATGGCTACACCTTC
j_call: TRBJ1-1; v_call: TRBV10-3; d_call: TRBD1; clone_size: NA; cdr3_aa: CAIRPGQGAEAFF; cdr3_nt: TGTGCCATCAGGCCGGGACAGGGAGCTGAAGCTTTCTTT
j_call: TRBJ2-2; v_call: TRBV11-3; d_call: TRBD2; clone_size: NA; cdr3_aa: CASSRIGLAGVYTGELFF; cdr3_nt: TGTGCCAGCAGCCGCATAGGACTAGCGGGGGTATACACCGGGGAGCTGTTTTTT
j_call: TRBJ2-1; v_call: TRBV7-7; d_call: TRBD1; clone_size: NA; cdr3_aa: CASSRSDRENNEQFF; cdr3_nt: TGTGCCAGCAGCCGCTCGGACAGGGAGAACAATGAGCAGTTCTTC
j_call: TRBJ2-7; v_call: TRBV4-2; d_call: TRBD1; clone_size: many; cdr3_aa: CASSQGQGEQYF; cdr3_nt: TGTGCCAGCAGCCAAGGACAGGGCGAGCAGTACTTC
j_call: TRBJ2-2; v_call: TRBV30; d_call: TRBD1; clone_size: NA; cdr3_aa: CAWSVQGGSGELFF; cdr3_nt: TGTGCCTGGAGTGTACAAGGGGGCTCCGGGGAGCTGTTTTTT
j_call: TRBJ1-5; v_call: TRBV3-1/TRBV3-2; d_call: NA; clone_size: NA; cdr3_aa: CASSQDLVNQPQHF; cdr3_nt: TGTGCCAGCAGCCAAGATCTCGTTAATCAGCCCCAGCATTTT
j_call: TRBJ1-1; v_call: TRBV7-6; d_call: TRBD1; clone_size: once; cdr3_aa: CASSLALGQGETEAFF; cdr3_nt: TGTGCCAGCAGCTTAGCCCTCGGTCAGGGGGAGACTGAAGCTTTCTTT
j_call: TRBJ1-1; v_call: TRBV7-2; d_call: NA; clone_size: NA; cdr3_aa: CASSVRGGEGEAFF; cdr3_nt: TGTGCCAGCAGCGTGAGGGGCGGGGAGGGTGAAGCTTTCTTT
j_call: TRBJ2-7; v_call: TRBV7-9; d_call: TRBD1; clone_size: NA; cdr3_aa: CASSSQPDRGLYEQYF; cdr3_nt: TGTGCCAGCAGCTCTCAACCGGACAGGGGACTCTACGAGCAGTACTTC
j_call: TRBJ2-3; v_call: TRBV6-5; d_call: NA; clone_size: once; cdr3_aa: CAARDKLSTDTQYF; cdr3_nt: TGTGCCGCCCGGGACAAACTAAGCACAGATACGCAGTATTTT
j_call: TRBJ1-4; v_call: TRBV3-1/TRBV3-2; d_call: NA; clone_size: NA; cdr3_aa: CASSAQGYLNEKLFF; cdr3_nt: TGTGCCAGCAGCGCCCAGGGATACTTGAATGAAAAACTGTTTTTT
j_call: TRBJ1-1; v_call: TRBV30; d_call: NA; clone_size: NA; cdr3_aa: CAWSPRVNTEAFF; cdr3_nt: TGTGCCTGGAGCCCCCGGGTGAACACTGAAGCTTTCTTT
j_call: TRBJ2-3; v_call: TRBV7-9; d_call: TRBD2; clone_size: NA; cdr3_aa: CASSRYTSGASTDTQYF; cdr3_nt: TGTGCCAGCAGCCGGTACACTAGCGGGGCTAGCACAGATACGCAGTATTTT
j_call: TRBJ1-3; v_call: TRBV14; d_call: NA; clone_size: NA; cdr3_aa: CASKLSGNTIYF; cdr3_nt: TGTGCCAGCAAACTCTCTGGAAACACCATATATTTT